This TCR beta chain was retrieved from a study of T-cell reconstitution after alpha-beta-depleted transplantation in children. This clonotype was counted many times. Germline assignment: CDR1 SNHLY and CDR2 FYNNEI. The CDR3 has 14 amino acids. V gave up 7 bases and J gave up 7 bases; unmatched junction bases: 8. The TCRbeta library incorporated unique molecular identifiers. TCRdb reanalysed the PCR reads using MiXCR and keeps one entry per CDR3 protein. The table lists roughly 220,000 distinct CDR3 sequences, 9% to 10% of them singletons. The sequencing used PBMCs from the stem cell graft donor, collected from the stem cell graft. The chain uses TRBV2 and TRBJ2-1; 9 nucleotides line up with TRBD2. The TCR sequence derives from a human donor who donated a stem cell graft to a child with SCID. CDR3: CASKIAGDTNEQFF. CDR3 sequence (DNA): TGTGCCAGCAAGATAGCGGGGGATACGAATGAGCAGTTCTTC.